These T cell receptor beta chains were read from a single sample in a study of cytomegalovirus exposure and HLA in healthy donors. Assay used: immunoSEQ multiplex PCR; TCRdb lists only in-frame clones, some missing. The sample consists of 150,000 to 160,000 clones, around 81% of them appearing once. Sequencing input: PBMCs. These receptors all come from a woman aged 40 to 50 in good health and CMV-seropositive. Both conserved end residues are part of each CDR3.

length: 14
J: TRBJ1-3
V: TRBV28
CDR3: CASSFRGAGNTIYF

length: 18
J: TRBJ2-7
V: TRBV28
CDR3: CASRKGAASGRRPFEQYF

length: 14
J: TRBJ2-1
V: TRBV7-9
CDR3: CASSLVGGIYEQFF

length: 16
J: TRBJ2-6
V: TRBV10-3
CDR3: CAISLGGISGANVLTF

length: 19
J: TRBJ2-5
V: TRBV6-1
CDR3: CASSEVGPLAGRVQETQYF

length: 15
J: TRBJ2-3
V: TRBV14
CDR3: CASSQSIAATDTQYF

length: 14
J: TRBJ2-7
V: TRBV10-2
CDR3: CASNLAGDFYEQYF

length: 14
J: TRBJ2-2
V: TRBV6-1
CDR3: CASTPPEETGELFF

length: 15
J: TRBJ2-1
V: TRBV7-3
CDR3: CASSSDSGSYNEQFF

length: 13
J: TRBJ1-1
V: TRBV7-3
CDR3: CASSYKGQGEAFF

length: 15
J: TRBJ1-2
V: TRBV30
CDR3: CAWSVWRQGRDGYTF

length: 16
J: .
V: TRBV23-1
CDR3: CASSLGLTGVNYEQYF

length: 14
J: TRBJ2-3
V: TRBV5-4
CDR3: CASSLSLAGNTQYF

length: 14
J: TRBJ2-1
V: TRBV7-9
CDR3: CASSLPGQKNEQFF

length: 15
J: TRBJ2-7
V: TRBV5-1
CDR3: CASSDLAGDPYEQYF

length: 15
J: TRBJ2-2
V: TRBV5-8
CDR3: CASSFWGVGTGELFF

length: 13
J: TRBJ2-7
V: TRBV19
CDR3: CASSIRGGSEQYF

length: 15
J: TRBJ2-3
V: TRBV10-1
CDR3: CAGPRQGFEADTQYF

length: 20
J: TRBJ2-7
V: TRBV2
CDR3: CASSEGVGVLWPSGSYEQYF

length: 14
J: TRBJ2-7
V: TRBV6-6
CDR3: CASSWGSENYEQYF

length: 13
J: TRBJ2-3
V: TRBV7-3
CDR3: CASSFGATDTQYF

length: 14
J: TRBJ2-3
V: TRBV5-1
CDR3: CASSLGLRTDTQYF

length: 16
J: TRBJ2-5
V: TRBV5-4
CDR3: CASSSPGGRGEETQYF